There are a few counts of the clone carrying this TCR beta chain. Its antigen is not identified. The CDR3 length is 13 residues. Trimming shortened V by 3 bases and J by 6 bases, and 9 bases separated the two germline ends. Germline lookup yields CDR1 MNHEY and CDR2 SMNVEV (reference sequence). Repertoires were generated with immunoSEQ multiplex PCR, while TCRdb's copy carries only in-frame clones and drops some. The data show tens of thousands of clones, approximately 89% seen once. These data come from a study of OX40 agonist ivuxolimab in advanced cancers. Turning to the study itself: Ivuxolimab, which patients received intravenously every 2 weeks, was dosed at 0.01 to 10 mg/kg. Partial response was recorded in three patients: one hepatocellular carcinoma and two cutaneous melanoma cases.

Overall study results and limits: CD8+ T cells were the subset that, on average, had more expanded clones than CD4+. Relatively little clonal expansion, among the lowest observed, appeared in partial responders at 0.1-3.0 mg/kg.

The TCR was taken from an adult with an advanced solid tumor such as melanoma, head and neck, liver or kidney cancer. The chain joins TRBV27 to TRBJ2-1; D assignment may be TRBD1 or TRBD2 (5 bases each). The sequences come from CD4+ or CD8+ T cells sorted from blood, collected in a trial of the OX40 agonist ivuxolimab. This chain's CDR3 is CASSFGTGNEQFF. CDR3 nucleotide sequence: TGTGCCAGCAGTTTTGGGACGGGCAATGAGCAGTTCTTC.